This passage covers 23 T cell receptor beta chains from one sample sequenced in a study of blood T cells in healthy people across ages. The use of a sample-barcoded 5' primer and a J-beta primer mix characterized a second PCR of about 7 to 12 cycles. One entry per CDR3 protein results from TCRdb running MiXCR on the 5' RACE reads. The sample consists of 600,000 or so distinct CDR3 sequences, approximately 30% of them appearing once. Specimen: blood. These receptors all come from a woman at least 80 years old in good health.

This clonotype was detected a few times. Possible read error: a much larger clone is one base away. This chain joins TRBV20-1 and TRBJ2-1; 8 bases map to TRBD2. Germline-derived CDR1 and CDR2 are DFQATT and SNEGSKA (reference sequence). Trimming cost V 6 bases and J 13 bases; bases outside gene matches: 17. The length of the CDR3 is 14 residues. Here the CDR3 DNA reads TGCAGTGCCCTTAGGACGGGGGGGCAGGAGACCCAGTTCTTC. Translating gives CSALRTGGQETQFF.

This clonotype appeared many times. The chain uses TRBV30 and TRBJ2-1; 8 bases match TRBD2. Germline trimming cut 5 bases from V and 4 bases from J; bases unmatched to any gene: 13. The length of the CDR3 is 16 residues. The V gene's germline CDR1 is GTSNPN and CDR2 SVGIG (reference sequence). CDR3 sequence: CAWGGILGLAYNEQFF. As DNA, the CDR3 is TGTGCCTGGGGGGGGATACTAGGACTAGCTTACAATGAGCAGTTCTTC.

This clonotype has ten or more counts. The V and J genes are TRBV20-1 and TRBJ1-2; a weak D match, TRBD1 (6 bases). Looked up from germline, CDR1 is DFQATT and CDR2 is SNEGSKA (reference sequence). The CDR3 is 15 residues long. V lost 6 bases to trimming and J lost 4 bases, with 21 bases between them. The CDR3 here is CSAVDAGVEPYGYTF. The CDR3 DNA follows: TGCAGTGCCGTTGATGCAGGGGTCGAACCCTATGGCTACACCTTC.

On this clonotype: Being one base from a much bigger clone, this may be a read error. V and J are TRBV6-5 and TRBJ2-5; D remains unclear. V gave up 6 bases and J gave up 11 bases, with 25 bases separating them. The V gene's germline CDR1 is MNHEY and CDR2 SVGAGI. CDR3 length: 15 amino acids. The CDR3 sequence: CASSPVLSERHEQYF. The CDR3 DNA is TGTGCCAGCAGCCCCGTGTTATCGGAGAGGCATGAGCAGTACTTC.

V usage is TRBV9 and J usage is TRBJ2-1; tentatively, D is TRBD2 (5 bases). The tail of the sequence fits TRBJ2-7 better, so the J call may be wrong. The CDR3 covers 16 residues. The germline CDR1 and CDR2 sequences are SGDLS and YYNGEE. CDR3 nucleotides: TGTGCCAGCAGCTACACCCCGGGGAGATCCTACAATGAGCAGTACTTC. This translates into CASSYTPGRSYNEQYF.

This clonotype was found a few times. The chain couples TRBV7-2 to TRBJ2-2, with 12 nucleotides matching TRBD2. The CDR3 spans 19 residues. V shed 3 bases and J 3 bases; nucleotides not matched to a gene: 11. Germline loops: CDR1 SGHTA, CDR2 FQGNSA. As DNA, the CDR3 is TGTGCCAGCAGCTTTGGGATCCTAGCGGGGGGGCTTGACACCGGGGAGCTGTTTTTT. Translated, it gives CASSFGILAGGLDTGELFF.

The CDR3 DNA reads as TGTGCCAGCAGCGCTGGGGGGGGGCCGGGCGGCAATCAGCCCCAGCATTTT. Its protein is CASSAGGGPGGNQPQHF. V is TRBV9 and J is TRBJ1-5; the D gene is possibly TRBD1 (6 bases). The CDR3 runs 17 residues. Germline CDR1 reads SGDLS; CDR2 reads YYNGEE. The V gene lost 3 bases and the J gene lost 2 bases, with 18 bases spanning the gap.

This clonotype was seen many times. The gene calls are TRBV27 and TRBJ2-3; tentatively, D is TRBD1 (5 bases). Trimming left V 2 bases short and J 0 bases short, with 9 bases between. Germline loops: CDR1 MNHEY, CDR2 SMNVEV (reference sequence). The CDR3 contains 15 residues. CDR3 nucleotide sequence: TGTGCCAGCAGTTTAGGGCAGGGAAGCACAGATACGCAGTATTTT. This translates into CASSLGQGSTDTQYF.

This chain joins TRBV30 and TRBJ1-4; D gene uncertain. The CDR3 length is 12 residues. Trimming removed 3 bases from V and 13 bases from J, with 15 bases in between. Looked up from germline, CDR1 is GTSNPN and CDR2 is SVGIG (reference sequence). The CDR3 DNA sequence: TGTGCCTGGAGCGTCACGGCAGATCTACTGTTTTTT. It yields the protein CAWSVTADLLFF.

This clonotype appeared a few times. CDR3 sequence: CASSQDGWSGISGNTIYF. The CDR3 DNA follows: TGCGCCAGCAGCCAAGATGGGTGGTCAGGGATCTCTGGAAACACCATATATTTT. The chain has TRBV4-1 and TRBJ1-3; possibly TRBD1 for D (5 bases). The ends were cut back, 0 bases at V and 0 bases at J, with 15 bases in the middle. The germline V gene has CDR1 MGHRA and CDR2 YSYEKL. The CDR3 covers 18 residues.

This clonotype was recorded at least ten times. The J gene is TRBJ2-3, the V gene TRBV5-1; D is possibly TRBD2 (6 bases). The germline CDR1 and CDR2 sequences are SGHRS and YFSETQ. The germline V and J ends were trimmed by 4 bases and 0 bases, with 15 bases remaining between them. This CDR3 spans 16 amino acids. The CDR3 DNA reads TGCGCCAGCAGCGCGGGGCGTGGAGGTAGCACAGATACGCAGTATTTT. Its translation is CASSAGRGGSTDTQYF.

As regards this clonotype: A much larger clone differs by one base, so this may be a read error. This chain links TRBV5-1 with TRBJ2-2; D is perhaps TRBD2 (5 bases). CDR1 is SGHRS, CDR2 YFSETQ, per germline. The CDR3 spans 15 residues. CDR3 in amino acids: CASSLAGENIGELFF. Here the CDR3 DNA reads TGCGCCAGCAGCTTGGCCGGGGAGAACATCGGGGAGCTGTTTTTT.

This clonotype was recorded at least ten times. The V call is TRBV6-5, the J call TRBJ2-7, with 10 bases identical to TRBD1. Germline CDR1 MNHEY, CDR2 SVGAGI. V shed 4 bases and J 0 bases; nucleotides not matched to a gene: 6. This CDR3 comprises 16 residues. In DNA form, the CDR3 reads TGTGCCAGCAGTTCCCGACAGGGGGCCAGCTCCTACGAGCAGTACTTC. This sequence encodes CASSSRQGASSYEQYF.

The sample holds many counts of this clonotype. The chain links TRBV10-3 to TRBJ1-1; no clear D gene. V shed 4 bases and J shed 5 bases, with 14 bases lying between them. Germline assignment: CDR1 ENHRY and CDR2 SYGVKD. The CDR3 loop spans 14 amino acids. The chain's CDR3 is CAISADRTGTEAFF. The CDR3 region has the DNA TGTGCCATCAGTGCTGACCGAACGGGGACTGAAGCTTTCTTT.

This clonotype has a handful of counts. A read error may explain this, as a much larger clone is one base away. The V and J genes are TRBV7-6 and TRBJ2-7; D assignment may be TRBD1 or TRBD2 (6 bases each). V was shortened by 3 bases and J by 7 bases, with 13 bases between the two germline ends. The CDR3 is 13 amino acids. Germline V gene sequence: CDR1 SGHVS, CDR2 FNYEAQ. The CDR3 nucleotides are TGTGCCAGCAGCTTGATTCTAGGGGGGGAGCAGTACTTC. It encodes CASSLILGGEQYF.

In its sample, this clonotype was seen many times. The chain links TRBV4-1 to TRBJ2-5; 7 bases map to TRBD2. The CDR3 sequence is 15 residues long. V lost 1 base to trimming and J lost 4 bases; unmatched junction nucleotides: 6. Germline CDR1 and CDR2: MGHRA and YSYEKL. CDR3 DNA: TGCGCCAGCAGCCAAGTGAAAGCGGGGCGAGAGACCCAGTACTTC. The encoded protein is CASSQVKAGRETQYF.

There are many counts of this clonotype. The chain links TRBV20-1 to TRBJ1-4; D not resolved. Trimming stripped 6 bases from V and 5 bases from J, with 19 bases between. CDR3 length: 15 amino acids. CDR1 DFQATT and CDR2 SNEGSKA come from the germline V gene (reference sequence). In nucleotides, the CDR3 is TGCAGTGCCCTTAGTTGGTTTTCCGGGAATGAAAAACTGTTTTTT. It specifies CSALSWFSGNEKLFF.

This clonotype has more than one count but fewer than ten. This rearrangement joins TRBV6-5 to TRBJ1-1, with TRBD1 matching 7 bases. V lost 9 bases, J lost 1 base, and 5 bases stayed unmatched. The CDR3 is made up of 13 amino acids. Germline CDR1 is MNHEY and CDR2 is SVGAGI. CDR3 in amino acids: CASQDRRNTEAFF. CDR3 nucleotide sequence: TGTGCCAGTCAGGACAGGAGGAACACTGAAGCTTTCTTT.

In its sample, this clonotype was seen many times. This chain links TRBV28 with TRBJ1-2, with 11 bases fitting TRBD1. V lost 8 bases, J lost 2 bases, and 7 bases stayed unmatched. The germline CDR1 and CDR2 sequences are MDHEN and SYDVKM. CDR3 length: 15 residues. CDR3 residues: CASPRTGGRNYGYTF. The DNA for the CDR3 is TGTGCCAGCCCCCGGACAGGGGGCAGAAACTATGGCTACACCTTC.

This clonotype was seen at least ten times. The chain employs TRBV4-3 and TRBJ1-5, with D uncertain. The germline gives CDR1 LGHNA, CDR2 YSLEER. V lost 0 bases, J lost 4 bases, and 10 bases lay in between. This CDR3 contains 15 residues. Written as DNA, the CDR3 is TGCGCCAGCAGCCAAGAATGGTCCCGTAATCAGCCCCAGCATTTT. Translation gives CASSQEWSRNQPQHF.

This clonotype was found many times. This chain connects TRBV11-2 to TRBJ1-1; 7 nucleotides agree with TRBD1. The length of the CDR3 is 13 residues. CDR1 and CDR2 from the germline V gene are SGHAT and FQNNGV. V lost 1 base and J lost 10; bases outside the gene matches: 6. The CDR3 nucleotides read TGTGCCAGCAGCTTAGTAAGGAAGGGGGCAGCTTTCTTT. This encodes CASSLVRKGAAFF. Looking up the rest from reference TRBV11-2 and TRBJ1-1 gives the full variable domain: EAGVAQSPRYKIIEKRQSVAFWCNPISGHATLYWYQQILGQGPKLLIQFQNNGVVDDSQLPKDRFSAERLKGVDSTLKIQPAKLEDSAVYLCASSLVRKGAAFFGQGTRLTVV.

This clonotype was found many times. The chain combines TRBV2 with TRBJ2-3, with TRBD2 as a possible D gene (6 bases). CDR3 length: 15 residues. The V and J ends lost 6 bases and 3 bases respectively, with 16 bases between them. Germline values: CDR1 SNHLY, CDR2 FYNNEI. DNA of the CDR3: TGTGCCAGCAGCCCCACGGGGGAAAGGACAGATACGCAGTATTTT. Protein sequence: CASSPTGERTDTQYF.

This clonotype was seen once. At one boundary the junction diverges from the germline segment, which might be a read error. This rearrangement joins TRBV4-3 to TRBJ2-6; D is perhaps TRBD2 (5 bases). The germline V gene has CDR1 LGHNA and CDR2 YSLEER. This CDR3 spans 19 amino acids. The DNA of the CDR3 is TGCACCAGCAGCCAAGACGGACCGGGGTATAGCTCTGGGACCAACGTCCTGACTTTC. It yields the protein CTSSQDGPGYSSGTNVLTF.